The 27 T cell receptor beta chains below all came from one sample that was sequenced in a study of control samples from healthy donors and cancer patients. Assay used: immunoSEQ multiplex PCR; TCRdb lists only in-frame clones, some missing. The data hold 140,000 or so clones, with about nine tenths observed a single time. Source material: blood. Receptor source: a man aged 25 to 40 in good health.

V usage is TRBV11-3 and J usage is TRBJ2-3; 7 positions agree with TRBD1. Trimming took 1 base from V and 1 from J; bases not matched to a gene: 2. This CDR3 is 15 amino acids long. Germline CDR1 and CDR2: SGHNT and YENEEA. CDR3 in DNA: TGTGCCAGCAGCTTAGGAGGGACAGGCACAGATACGCAGTATTTT. Its translation: CASSLGGTGTDTQYF.

In its sample, this clone was seen a few times. J is TRBJ2-7 and V is TRBV7-6, with D perhaps TRBD2 (5 bases). Germline V gives CDR1 SGHVS, CDR2 FNYEAQ. The CDR3 consists of 15 residues. Trimming pared 1 base from V and 0 bases from J, leaving 10 bases between. The CDR3 region is CASSLDEGFSYEQYF. CDR3 bases: TGTGCCAGCAGCTTAGACGAGGGCTTCTCCTACGAGCAGTACTTC.

The rearrangement joins TRBV13 to TRBJ2-3, with TRBD1 matching over 8 bases. The CDR3 contains 15 residues. Trimming removed 5 bases from V and 2 bases from J; junction bases left unmatched: 6. Germline CDR1 PRHDT, CDR2 FYEKMQ (reference sequence). The CDR3: CASSPRTGPTDTQYF. The CDR3 DNA reads as TGTGCCAGCAGCCCACGGACAGGGCCCACAGATACGCAGTATTTT.

This clone was counted once. The V call is TRBV10-1, the J call TRBJ2-1; either TRBD1 or TRBD2 may supply D (6 bases each). The V end was cut by 4 bases, the J end by 5 bases, with 12 bases between. Germline values: CDR1 WNHNN, CDR2 SYGVQD (reference sequence). The CDR3 spans 14 residues. CDR3 DNA: TGCGCCAGCAGTGCCTCGGGGGACAACAATGAGCAGTTCTTC. Translated, it gives CASSASGDNNEQFF.

The chain couples TRBV7-9 to TRBJ1-2; 7 bases line up with TRBD1. The CDR3 has 12 amino acids. V dropped 8 bases and J dropped 8; count of bases not matched to a gene: 8. Germline V gene data show CDR1 as SEHNR and CDR2 as FQNEAQ (reference sequence). CDR3 nucleotide sequence: TGTGCCAGCGACCTAACAGGGGCCGGCTACACCTTC. Translated, it gives CASDLTGAGYTF.

J is TRBJ1-1 and V is TRBV28, with D possibly being TRBD1 (5 bases). V lost 6 bases, J lost 4 bases, and 15 bases lay in between. The CDR3 consists of 14 residues. CDR1 MDHEN and CDR2 SYDVKM come from the germline V gene. This chain's CDR3 is CASSPGGAITEAFF. CDR3 in DNA: TGTGCCAGCAGCCCGGGAGGGGCTATCACTGAAGCTTTCTTT.

This clone came up once. This chain joins TRBV6-1 and TRBJ2-7; no clear D. The CDR3 has 14 amino acids. V was shortened by 1 base and J by 5 bases, with 12 bases between the two germline ends. Germline CDR1 is MNHNS and CDR2 is SASEGT. CDR3 DNA: TGTGCCAGCAGTGAAGGGCTTCTGAGGAACGAGCAGTACTTC. Translating it yields CASSEGLLRNEQYF.

The gene calls are TRBV10-3 and TRBJ1-6; D not resolved. The germline V gene has CDR1 ENHRY and CDR2 SYGVKD. The CDR3 consists of 12 residues. V gave up 3 bases and J gave up 10 bases, with 7 bases separating them. The CDR3 bases are TGTGCCATCAGTGACGGGAAATCACCCCTCCACTTT. Translated, it gives CAISDGKSPLHF.

The J gene is TRBJ1-1, the V gene TRBV10-3, with no clear D. CDR1 ENHRY and CDR2 SYGVKD come from the germline V gene. Trimming pared 2 bases from V and 4 bases from J, leaving 8 bases between. The CDR3 has 13 residues. Written as DNA, the CDR3 is TGTGCCATCAGTGAGGCTCTGAGCACTGAAGCTTTCTTT. It is translated as CAISEALSTEAFF.

The chain employs TRBV24-1 and TRBJ2-1, with TRBD1 matching 9 bases. The CDR3 runs to 14 residues. Germline lookup yields CDR1 KGHDR and CDR2 SFDVKD. Unmatched junction bases numbered 12, after V lost 9 bases and J lost 10 bases. Here the CDR3 DNA reads TGTGCCACCGAGGGTGGACAGGGGATAAACGAGCAGTTCTTC. Its protein is CATEGGQGINEQFF.

This sequence joins TRBV30 and TRBJ1-3; 8 bases line up with TRBD1. The CDR3 extends over 14 amino acids. Germline V lookup: CDR1 GTSNPN, CDR2 SVGIG (reference sequence). Losses at the gene ends were 0 bases for V and 7 bases for J; bases not matched to a gene: 5. The CDR3 here is CAWSVSGGGNTIYF. The CDR3 DNA reads as TGTGCCTGGAGTGTGTCAGGGGGCGGCAACACCATATATTTT.

V and J are TRBV2 and TRBJ2-2, with TRBD1 identical over 7 bases. The germline gives CDR1 SNHLY, CDR2 FYNNEI. V gave up 6 bases and J gave up 8 bases; unmatched junction bases: 12. The CDR3 loop spans 15 amino acids. DNA for the CDR3: TGTGCCAGCAGCCCCAGGGACAGCCCCCCTGGGGAGCTGTTTTTT. This sequence encodes CASSPRDSPPGELFF.

The chain employs TRBV19 and TRBJ1-1; D ambiguous. V lost 0 bases, J lost 3 bases, and 5 bases lay in between. This CDR3 is 13 amino acids long. Germline CDR1 is LNHDA and CDR2 is SQIVND (reference sequence). DNA of the CDR3: TGTGCCAGTAGTATAGATCTGGACACTGAAGCTTTCTTT. This encodes CASSIDLDTEAFF.

The chain is built from TRBV7-8 and TRBJ1-3, with D possibly being TRBD1 (6 bases). Trimming pared 2 bases from V and 0 bases from J, leaving 11 bases between. Germline lookup yields CDR1 SGHVS and CDR2 FQNEAQ. The CDR3 totals 16 residues. DNA for the CDR3: TGTGCCAGCAGCTTACCAGGGGACTCCTCTGGAAACACCATATATTTT. Translating it yields CASSLPGDSSGNTIYF.

The chain carries TRBV19 and TRBJ2-7; no firm D call. Germline V gene lookup returns CDR1 LNHDA and CDR2 SQIVND (reference sequence). This CDR3 has 16 residues. The V gene lost 5 bases and the J gene lost 0 bases, with 17 bases spanning the gap. This chain's CDR3 is CASSLRAKSSSYEQYF. The CDR3 DNA reads as TGTGCCAGTAGTCTAAGGGCCAAAAGTAGCTCCTACGAGCAGTACTTC.

This clone came up a few times. The rearrangement links TRBV19 to TRBJ2-2; D remains unclear. The CDR3 has 15 amino acids. Trimming shortened V by 4 bases and J by 2 bases, and 11 bases separated the two germline ends. Germline V lookup: CDR1 LNHDA, CDR2 SQIVND (reference sequence). The CDR3, as DNA: TGTGCCAGTAGTACGGCCAGGTTAAACACCGGGGAGCTGTTTTTT. The encoded protein is CASSTARLNTGELFF.

In this sample, this clone turned up once. The gene calls are TRBV7-3 and TRBJ2-2, with 7 bases fitting TRBD1. Germline V gene lookup returns CDR1 SGHTA and CDR2 FQGTGA. Trimming took 5 bases from V and 1 from J; bases not matched to a gene: 13. This CDR3 spans 18 amino acids. The CDR3 region has the DNA TGTGCCAGCAGCCCCAGACAGGGTCGGTTTAGGAACACCGGGGAGCTGTTTTTT. This sequence encodes CASSPRQGRFRNTGELFF.

V usage is TRBV19 and J usage is TRBJ2-7; 7 bases agree with TRBD1. V dropped 6 bases and J dropped 3; count of bases not matched to a gene: 5. The CDR3 contains 13 residues. Germline V gene sequence: CDR1 LNHDA, CDR2 SQIVND (reference sequence). CDR3 sequence (DNA): TGTGCCAGTAGGGCCGGGACAGACTACGAGCAGTACTTC. The encoded protein is CASRAGTDYEQYF.

CDR3 protein: CSVTGATNEKLFF. The CDR3 DNA reads as TGCAGCGTTACAGGGGCCACTAATGAAAAACTGTTTTTT. The rearrangement links TRBV29-1 to TRBJ1-4, with TRBD1 matching over 7 bases. This CDR3 spans 13 amino acids. Per the germline V gene, CDR1 is SQVTM and CDR2 is ANQGSEA. V was pared by 5 bases and J by 2 bases, with 2 bases of the junction left unmatched.

In this sample, this clone turned up a few times. V is TRBV7-8 and J is TRBJ2-3; 8 bases agree with TRBD1. After removal of 4 bases from V and 0 bases from J, the junction contained 15 bases not matched to a gene. In germline, CDR1 is SGHVS, CDR2 FQNEAQ. The CDR3 contains 19 residues. As DNA, the CDR3 is TGTGCCAGCAGCTCCCCGGGACAGGACCCGCTCTACAGCACAGATACGCAGTATTTT. Its protein is CASSSPGQDPLYSTDTQYF. Filled out from reference TRBV7-8 and TRBJ2-3, the complete variable domain reads GAGVSQSPRYKVAKRGQDVALRCDPISGHVSLFWYQQALGQGPEFLTYFQNEAQLDKSGLPSDRFFAERPEGSVSTLKIQRTQQEDSAVYLCASSSPGQDPLYSTDTQYFGPGTRLTVL.

This clone was seen more than once but under ten times. At one boundary the junction diverges from the germline segment, which might be a read error. This sequence joins TRBV28 and TRBJ1-2; a weak D match, TRBD1 (6 bases). The CDR3 is made up of 15 amino acids. Germline V gene lookup returns CDR1 MDHEN and CDR2 SYDVKM. DNA of the CDR3: TGTGCCAGCGGTTTACAGGGAAGATATGACTATGGCTACACCTTC. Residues: CASGLQGRYDYGYTF.

The chain couples TRBV21-1 to TRBJ1-6. TRBV21-1 is assigned pseudogene status. The CDR3 is 14 amino acids. CDR3 nucleotides: TGTACCGATCCCAAGGGAGGGACGAATTCACCCCTCCACTTT. The encoded protein is CTDPKGGTNSPLHF.

The rearrangement links TRBV5-1 to TRBJ2-3; D is undetermined. V gave up 0 bases and J gave up 6 bases, with 8 bases separating them. Per the germline V gene, CDR1 is SGHRS and CDR2 is YFSETQ. The length of the CDR3 is 13 residues. The CDR3 spells CASSLDVRDTQYF. The CDR3 DNA is TGCGCCAGCAGCTTGGATGTGCGGGATACGCAGTATTTT.

The genes are TRBV24-1 and TRBJ1-1; 11 bases fit TRBD1. The V segment lost 3 bases and the J segment 4 bases; nucleotides outside the gene matches: 6. Germline loops: CDR1 KGHDR, CDR2 SFDVKD. CDR3 length: 16 amino acids. The CDR3 loop reads CATSDGGTGGGTEAFF. The DNA for the CDR3 is TGTGCCACCAGTGATGGAGGGACAGGGGGTGGCACTGAAGCTTTCTTT.

This clone was seen once. This chain uses TRBV28 with TRBJ2-6, with TRBD1 matching over 8 bases. J lost 2 bases, V lost 3 bases, and 6 bases had no gene match. The germline gives CDR1 MDHEN, CDR2 SYDVKM. The CDR3 loop spans 17 amino acids. The DNA for the CDR3 is TGTGCCAGCAGTTTCCCGTCGACAGGGGCTGGGGCCAACGTCCTGACTTTC. Residues: CASSFPSTGAGANVLTF.

This clone appeared a single time. This chain joins TRBV28 and TRBJ2-6; the match to TRBD1 covers 8 bases. Losses at the gene ends were 10 bases for V and 0 bases for J; bases not matched to a gene: 11. The CDR3 runs 17 residues. Per germline, CDR1 MDHEN and CDR2 SYDVKM. The CDR3 here is CATSPGTGASGANVLTF. Here the CDR3 DNA reads TGTGCCACCAGCCCCGGGACAGGTGCCTCTGGGGCCAACGTCCTGACTTTC.

The V gene is TRBV5-1, the J gene TRBJ1-1; D gene unclear. CDR3 size: 12 residues. The germline gives CDR1 SGHRS, CDR2 YFSETQ. V lost 3 bases, J lost 4 bases, and 7 bases lay in between. The CDR3 loop reads CASSSPSTEAFF. Here the CDR3 DNA reads TGCGCCAGCAGCTCCCCGAGCACTGAAGCTTTCTTT.